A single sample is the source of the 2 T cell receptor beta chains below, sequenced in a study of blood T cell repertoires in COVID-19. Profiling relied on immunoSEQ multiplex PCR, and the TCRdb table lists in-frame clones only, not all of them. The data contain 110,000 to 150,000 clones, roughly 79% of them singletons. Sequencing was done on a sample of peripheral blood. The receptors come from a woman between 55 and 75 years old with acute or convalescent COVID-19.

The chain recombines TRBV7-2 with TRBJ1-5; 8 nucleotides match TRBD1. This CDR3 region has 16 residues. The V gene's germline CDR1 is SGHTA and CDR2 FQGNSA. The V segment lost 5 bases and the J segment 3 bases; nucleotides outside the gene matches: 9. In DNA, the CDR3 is TGTGCCAGCAGCCTTGCGGGGACAGGAGACAATCAGCCCCAGCATTTT. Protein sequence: CASSLAGTGDNQPQHF.

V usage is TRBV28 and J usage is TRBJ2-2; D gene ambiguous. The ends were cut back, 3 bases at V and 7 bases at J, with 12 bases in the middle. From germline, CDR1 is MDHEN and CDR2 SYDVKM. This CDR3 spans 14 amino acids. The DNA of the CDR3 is TGTGCCAGCAGTTTTAGGAGCTTGGGCGGGGAGCTGTTTTTT. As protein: CASSFRSLGGELFF.